The following is a T cell receptor beta chain sequence with its context. Antigen: not known. The PCR had 60 Vbeta and 13 Jbeta primers. Libraries were prepared by immunoSEQ multiplex PCR; TCRdb keeps only in-frame clonotypes and omits some of them. With about 200,000 clones in the sample, the ten largest clones hold roughly 0.74%. These data originate in a study of cytomegalovirus exposure and HLA in healthy donors. Looking at the study overall: Of a few hundred genotyped donors, roughly 80% grouped in the Caucasian-associated ancestry cluster. Whole-study results and caveats: A previous analysis found most TCR beta V segments productive roughly 90% or roughly 30% of the time. Reports indicate that TCR beta sequences accurately predicted the HLA-A and HLA-B alleles of most subjects.

Losses at the gene ends were 2 bases for V and 12 bases for J; bases not matched to a gene: 5. The CDR3 contains 12 residues. Germline-derived CDR1 and CDR2 are SNHLY and FYNNEI. The sequencing input was PBMCs. The chain combines TRBV2 with TRBJ1-2; 8 bases map to TRBD1. The source of this sequence is a boy younger than 18 in good health and CMV-seronegative. CDR3 coding DNA: TGTGCCAGCAGTGAAAGGGCAGGGGGCCACACCTTC. It encodes CASSERAGGHTF.